The 32 T cell receptor beta chains below were found in one sample sequenced in a study of OX40 agonist ivuxolimab in advanced cancers. Measured with immunoSEQ multiplex PCR; TCRdb has only the in-frame clones, and not every one. The sample records about 100,000 clones, 75% to 95% being singletons. Here the sequenced sample was CD4+ or CD8+ T cells sorted from blood, taken in a trial of the OX40 agonist ivuxolimab. Receptor source: an adult with an advanced solid tumor such as melanoma, head and neck, liver or kidney cancer.

This sequence joins TRBV28 and TRBJ1-5, with TRBD1 matching over 11 bases. Germline V lookup: CDR1 MDHEN, CDR2 SYDVKM. V shed 3 bases, J shed 7 bases, and the junction held 2 bases outside the gene matches. The length of the CDR3 is 14 residues. The CDR3 sequence: CASSLGTGGQPQHF. CDR3 nucleotide sequence: TGTGCCAGCAGTTTGGGGACAGGGGGACAGCCCCAGCATTTT. The whole variable domain, remainder taken from reference TRBV28 and TRBJ1-5, is DVKVTQSSRYLVKRTGEKVFLECVQDMDHENMFWYRQDPGLGLRLIYFSYDVKMKEKGDIPEGYSVSREKKERFSLILESASTNQTSMYLCASSLGTGGQPQHFGDGTRLSIL.

CDR3: CASSTQQGREQFF. The CDR3 DNA follows: TGTGCCAGCAGCACCCAACAGGGCAGGGAGCAGTTCTTC. The V call is TRBV7-2, the J call TRBJ2-1; TRBD1 is a possible D gene (6 bases). The CDR3 covers 13 residues. Germline CDR1 is SGHTA and CDR2 is FQGNSA. V was trimmed by 5 bases and J by 10 bases, leaving 15 bases between them.

This chain joins TRBV5-4 and TRBJ2-5; D unresolved. The CDR3 is made up of 13 amino acids. Looked up from germline, CDR1 is SGHNT and CDR2 is YYREEE (reference sequence). Trimming removed 2 bases from V and 5 bases from J, with 10 bases in between. The CDR3 sequence is CASSLTLGETQYF. CDR3 sequence (DNA): TGTGCCAGCAGCTTAACATTAGGGGAGACCCAGTACTTC.

The chain couples TRBV19 to TRBJ2-3; maybe TRBD2 (5 bases). Trimming left V 3 bases short and J 2 bases short, with 12 bases between. The CDR3 contains 15 residues. CDR1 and CDR2 (germline): LNHDA, SQIVND (reference sequence). This chain's CDR3 is CASSIGPSPTDTQYF. The CDR3 nucleotides are TGTGCCAGTAGTATTGGGCCTAGCCCCACAGATACGCAGTATTTT.

In this sample, this clone turned up a few times. The chain recombines TRBV9 with TRBJ1-4; no definite D call. The V gene lost 10 bases and the J gene lost 7 bases, with 20 bases spanning the gap. This CDR3 has 14 residues. Germline loops: CDR1 SGDLS, CDR2 YYNGEE. The CDR3 coding sequence is TGTGCCTCCTCCTCCGGTCACAGAGGTGAAAAACTGTTTTTT. This codes for CASSSGHRGEKLFF.

CDR3 bases: TGTGCCAGCTCACCATCTTCGGGTTTTAGTGCTTTCTTT. Translating gives CASSPSSGFSAFF. V gene TRBV18 combines with J gene TRBJ1-1, with D hard to call. V dropped 2 bases and J dropped 11 bases, with 15 bases sitting between them. Germline CDR1 is KGHSH and CDR2 is LQKENI. The CDR3 has 13 amino acids. Full variable domain (missing parts from reference TRBV18 and TRBJ1-1): NAGVMQNPRHLVRRRGQEARLRCSPMKGHSHVYWYRQLPEEGLKFMVYLQKENIIDESGMPKERFSAEFPKEGPSILRIQQVVRGDSAAYFCASSPSSGFSAFFGQGTRLTVV.

V is TRBV9 and J is TRBJ2-1; 7 nucleotides line up with TRBD2. Trimming cost V 0 bases and J 7 bases; bases outside gene matches: 1. The CDR3 spans 13 residues. Germline CDR1 and CDR2: SGDLS and YYNGEE. In nucleotides, the CDR3 is TGTGCCAGCAGCGTAGGGGAGGGTAATGAGCAGTTCTTC. Its protein product is CASSVGEGNEQFF.

The gene calls are TRBV7-3 and TRBJ1-1; D unclear. Germline V gene data show CDR1 as SGHTA and CDR2 as FQGTGA. The CDR3 is made up of 13 amino acids. Trimming pared 7 bases from V and 0 bases from J, leaving 9 bases between. The CDR3 sequence is CASKKAMNTEAFF. In DNA, the CDR3 is TGTGCCAGCAAGAAGGCCATGAACACTGAAGCTTTCTTT.

This chain uses TRBV5-1 with TRBJ1-4, with a possible D match to TRBD1 (5 bases). V was pared by 4 bases and J by 7 bases, with 17 bases between. CDR1 and CDR2 (germline): SGHRS, YFSETQ. The CDR3 is made up of 15 amino acids. The CDR3 coding sequence is TGCGCCAGCAGCCTGGGGAATGGGGCCGTTGAAAAACTGTTTTTT. This encodes CASSLGNGAVEKLFF.

The chain links TRBV27 to TRBJ2-5, with 7 bases fitting TRBD2. The CDR3 has 19 amino acids. Germline V gene sequence: CDR1 MNHEY, CDR2 SMNVEV (reference sequence). Trimming at V came to 6 bases and at J to 4 bases, leaving 23 bases not matched to a gene. CDR3 protein: CASRSGAEGGPRARETQYF. Written as DNA, the CDR3 is TGTGCCAGCAGATCCGGGGCCGAGGGAGGGCCGCGGGCACGAGAGACCCAGTACTTC.

Concerning this clone: An end of the junction does not agree with germline; a read error may underlie this. The chain has TRBV6-1 and TRBJ1-2; no reliable D call. The CDR3 loop spans 15 amino acids. Germline-derived CDR1 and CDR2 are MNHNS and SASEGT. CDR3 in DNA: TGTGCCAGCAGTGTAATCTTTTTCTCATCGGGTGGCTACGCCTTC. Translation: CASSVIFFSSGGYAF.

V and J are TRBV27 and TRBJ2-5; possibly TRBD1 for D (5 bases). V lost 5 bases and J lost 5, with 18 bases in between. The CDR3 extends over 15 amino acids. Per the germline V gene, CDR1 is MNHEY and CDR2 is SMNVEV (reference sequence). The chain's CDR3 is CASSRGQGGFETQYF. The CDR3, as DNA: TGTGCCAGCAGTCGTGGCCAGGGTGGTTTTGAGACCCAGTACTTC.

V is TRBV6-5 and J is TRBJ2-5; the D gene is possibly TRBD1 (5 bases). The germline gives CDR1 MNHEY, CDR2 SVGAGI. The CDR3 length is 14 residues. The V end lost 7 bases, the J end lost 5 bases, and 17 bases lay between the germline ends. CDR3 nucleotide sequence: TGTGCCAGCACCCCTTTAGGGTCAGGGGAGACCCAGTACTTC. It yields the protein CASTPLGSGETQYF.

The chain links TRBV11-2 to TRBJ2-5, with D perhaps TRBD1 (6 bases). Trimming stripped 4 bases from V and 4 bases from J, with 13 bases between. In germline, CDR1 is SGHAT, CDR2 FQNNGV. The length of the CDR3 is 14 residues. Here the CDR3 DNA reads TGTGCCAGCAGCTCAGTGAGGGGGAGAGAGACCCAGTACTTC. Protein: CASSSVRGRETQYF.

This clone was counted between two and nine times. J is TRBJ1-1 and V is TRBV7-8; 8 bases align to TRBD1. The CDR3 has 16 residues. Germline CDR1 is SGHVS and CDR2 is FQNEAQ. V gave up 2 bases and J gave up 1 base; unmatched junction bases: 6. The CDR3 coding sequence is TGTGCCAGCAGCTTATCCCTCGGGACAGGGAACACTGAAGCTTTCTTT. As protein: CASSLSLGTGNTEAFF.

This clone appeared once. This rearrangement joins TRBV7-9 to TRBJ2-1, with D unresolved. The CDR3 runs to 13 residues. Germline lookup yields CDR1 SEHNR and CDR2 FQNEAQ (reference sequence). V lost 3 bases and J 2 bases, leaving 5 bases between the germline ends. This CDR3 reads CASSFPTYNEQFF. CDR3 bases: TGTGCCAGCAGCTTCCCCACCTACAATGAGCAGTTCTTC. The full variable domain, with the rest looked up from reference TRBV7-9 and TRBJ2-1, is DTGVSQNPRHKITKRGQNVTFRCDPISEHNRLYWYRQTLGQGPEFLTYFQNEAQLEKSRLLSDRFSAERPKGSFSTLEIQRTEQGDSAMYLCASSFPTYNEQFFGPGTRLTVL.

The V call is TRBV28, the J call TRBJ2-2; tentative D call: TRBD1 (6 bases). Germline loops: CDR1 MDHEN, CDR2 SYDVKM. Trimming took 7 bases from V and 5 from J, leaving 20 bases between them. The CDR3 spans 16 residues. In nucleotides, the CDR3 is TGTGCCAGCACTACGACTTGGCCGAGGGGGACCGGGGAGCTGTTTTTT. Translating it yields CASTTTWPRGTGELFF. Using reference TRBV28 and TRBJ2-2 for the parts outside the CDR3, the full variable domain is DVKVTQSSRYLVKRTGEKVFLECVQDMDHENMFWYRQDPGLGLRLIYFSYDVKMKEKGDIPEGYSVSREKKERFSLILESASTNQTSMYLCASTTTWPRGTGELFFGEGSRLTVL.

The chain employs TRBV6-5 and TRBJ2-7; maybe TRBD2 (6 bases). Germline CDR1 MNHEY, CDR2 SVGAGI. The CDR3 length is 15 residues. V lost 6 bases, J lost 0 bases, and 15 bases lay in between. CDR3 nucleotide sequence: TGTGCCAGCAGCGGGGGACGGCTGAGCTCCTACGAGCAGTACTTC. This translates into CASSGGRLSSYEQYF.

The V and J genes are TRBV6-6 and TRBJ2-1; 7 nucleotides align to TRBD2. The CDR3 extends over 15 amino acids. J gave up 6 bases and V 5 bases, and 10 bases lay outside the gene matches. The germline gives CDR1 MNHNY, CDR2 SVGAGI (reference sequence). CDR3 sequence: CASSPKRDGGNEQFF. DNA for the CDR3: TGTGCCAGCAGTCCTAAGCGGGATGGGGGCAATGAGCAGTTCTTC.

The gene calls are TRBV6-5 and TRBJ2-7; 11 positions agree with TRBD1. Germline lookup yields CDR1 MNHEY and CDR2 SVGAGI. The V gene end was trimmed by 6 bases and the J gene end by 3 bases; junction bases not matched to a gene: 7. This CDR3 is built from 15 residues. In DNA, the CDR3 is TGTGCCAGCAGCGGACGGGACAGGGGGATCTACGAGCAGTACTTC. The encoded protein is CASSGRDRGIYEQYF.

The gene calls are TRBV28 and TRBJ2-2; TRBD1 agrees at 9 bases. With 4 bases clipped from V and 4 bases from J, the junction kept 4 bases outside the gene matches. Germline V lookup: CDR1 MDHEN, CDR2 SYDVKM. This CDR3 is 15 amino acids long. The CDR3 DNA is TGTGCCAGCAGTTATCGGGACAGGGTCACCGGGGAGCTGTTTTTT. This translates into CASSYRDRVTGELFF.

The table lists this clone with a few counts. The chain employs TRBV7-6 and TRBJ2-6; no reliable D call. The CDR3 has 15 residues. V lost 4 bases to trimming and J lost 0 bases, with 7 bases between them. Germline lookup yields CDR1 SGHVS and CDR2 FNYEAQ. The chain's CDR3 is CASSSGLSGANVLTF. The CDR3 bases are TGTGCCAGCAGCTCGGGCCTCTCTGGGGCCAACGTCCTGACTTTC.

The gene calls are TRBV18 and TRBJ2-7, with D unresolved. CDR1 and CDR2 (germline): KGHSH, LQKENI. The length of the CDR3 is 13 residues. V gave up 4 bases and J gave up 5 bases, with 12 bases separating them. CDR3 DNA sequence: TGTGCCAGCTCACGGACGGGTACTAACGAGCAGTACTTC. Residues: CASSRTGTNEQYF.

This rearrangement joins TRBV4-1 to TRBJ2-3; 10 nucleotides agree with TRBD2. Trimming removed 1 base from V and 6 bases from J; junction bases left unmatched: 4. Germline V CDR1 and CDR2: MGHRA, YSYEKL. There are 15 residues in the CDR3. The CDR3 nucleotides read TGCGCCAGCAGCCAAGGTTCAGCGGGAGGGGATACGCAGTATTTT. This sequence encodes CASSQGSAGGDTQYF.

CDR3 DNA: TGTGCCAGCAGCCAAGAATTTCGGACAGGGAGCCCCACAGATACGCAGTATTTT. The encoded protein is CASSQEFRTGSPTDTQYF. The chain has TRBV4-2 and TRBJ2-3, with 8 bases that match TRBD1. Germline CDR1 and CDR2: LGHNA and YNFKEQ. V lost 0 bases to trimming and J lost 2 bases; unmatched junction nucleotides: 10. CDR3 length equals 18 residues.

The gene calls are TRBV19 and TRBJ1-5; a weak D match, TRBD1 (5 bases). V lost 3 bases to trimming and J lost 0 bases, with 15 bases between them. Per the germline V gene, CDR1 is LNHDA and CDR2 is SQIVND (reference sequence). This CDR3 region has 17 residues. CDR3 in DNA: TGTGCCAGTAGTATGGGGTCTTTCAGGGATAGCAATCAGCCCCAGCATTTT. Protein product: CASSMGSFRDSNQPQHF.

The rearrangement joins TRBV9 to TRBJ2-7; TRBD1 agrees at 9 bases. This CDR3 has 16 residues. CDR1 and CDR2 (germline): SGDLS, YYNGEE. J was trimmed by 6 bases and V by 0 bases; bases with no gene match: 10. The CDR3 bases are TGTGCCAGCAGCGTAGCTACGGGACAGGGTAAGGGCGAGCAGTACTTC. Translation: CASSVATGQGKGEQYF.

The rearrangement uses TRBV18 and TRBJ1-2; the match to TRBD1 covers 9 bases. V was pared by 2 bases and J by 4 bases, with 5 bases of the junction left unmatched. The CDR3 sequence is 15 residues long. Germline loops: CDR1 KGHSH, CDR2 LQKENI. DNA of the CDR3: TGTGCCAGCTCACCAGAGGACAGGGGTTCCTATGGCTACACCTTC. Protein product: CASSPEDRGSYGYTF.

This clone was detected once. The gene calls are TRBV7-2 and TRBJ2-2, with 10 positions matching TRBD2. The V segment lost 7 bases and the J segment 3 bases; nucleotides outside the gene matches: 5. This CDR3 region has 15 residues. Germline V gene lookup returns CDR1 SGHTA and CDR2 FQGNSA. In DNA, the CDR3 is TGTGCCAGCACCGAGACTAGCGGGTACACCGGGGAGCTGTTTTTT. This gives the protein CASTETSGYTGELFF.

This chain links TRBV6-6 with TRBJ2-1; D not certain. The CDR3 is 15 residues long. The V gene lost 0 bases and the J gene lost 7 bases, with 13 bases spanning the gap. Germline-derived CDR1 and CDR2 are MNHNY and SVGAGI (reference sequence). In DNA, the CDR3 is TGTGCCAGCAGTTACTCGTTGTCACCACAAAATGAGCAGTTCTTC. This codes for CASSYSLSPQNEQFF.

The chain has TRBV6-6 and TRBJ2-3; D is tentatively TRBD1 or TRBD2 (5 bases each). The CDR3 has 15 amino acids. The germline V and J ends were trimmed by 2 bases and 2 bases, with 11 bases remaining between them. From germline, CDR1 is MNHNY and CDR2 SVGAGI (reference sequence). The CDR3 loop reads CASSYGTAYTDTQYF. For the CDR3, the DNA is TGTGCCAGCAGTTACGGGACCGCTTACACAGATACGCAGTATTTT.

The chain combines TRBV6-6 with TRBJ1-2, with no clear D. Germline CDR1 reads MNHNY; CDR2 reads SVGAGI (reference sequence). Trimming cost V 2 bases and J 8 bases, with 12 bases left between them. This CDR3 contains 13 residues. CDR3 coding DNA: TGTGCCAGCAGTTACCCGAGGCTGGAGGGCTACACCTTC. This encodes CASSYPRLEGYTF.